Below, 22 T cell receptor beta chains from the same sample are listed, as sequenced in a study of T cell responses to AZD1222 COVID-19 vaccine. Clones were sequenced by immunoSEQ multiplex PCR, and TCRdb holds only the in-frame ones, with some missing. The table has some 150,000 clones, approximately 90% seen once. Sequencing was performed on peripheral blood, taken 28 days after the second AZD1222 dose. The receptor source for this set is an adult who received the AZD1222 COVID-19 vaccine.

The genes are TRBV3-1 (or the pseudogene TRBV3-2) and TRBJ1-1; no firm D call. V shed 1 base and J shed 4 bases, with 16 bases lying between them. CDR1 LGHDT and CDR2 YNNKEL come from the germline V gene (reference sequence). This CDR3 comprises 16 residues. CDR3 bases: TGTGCCAGCAGCCAAGGGTCCCGGTCGTCGCTCACTGAAGCTTTCTTT. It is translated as CASSQGSRSSLTEAFF.

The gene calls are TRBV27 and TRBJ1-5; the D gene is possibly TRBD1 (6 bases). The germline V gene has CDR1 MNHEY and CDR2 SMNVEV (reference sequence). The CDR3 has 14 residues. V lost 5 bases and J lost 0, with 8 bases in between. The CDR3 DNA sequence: TGTGCCAGCAGTCAGGGGTTTAGCAATCAGCCCCAGCATTTT. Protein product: CASSQGFSNQPQHF.

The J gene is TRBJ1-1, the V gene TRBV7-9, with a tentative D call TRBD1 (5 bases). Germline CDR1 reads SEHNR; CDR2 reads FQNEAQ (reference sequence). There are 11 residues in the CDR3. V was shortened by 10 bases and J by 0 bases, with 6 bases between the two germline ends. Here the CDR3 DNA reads TGTGCCATCAGGGTGAACACTGAAGCTTTCTTT. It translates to CAIRVNTEAFF.

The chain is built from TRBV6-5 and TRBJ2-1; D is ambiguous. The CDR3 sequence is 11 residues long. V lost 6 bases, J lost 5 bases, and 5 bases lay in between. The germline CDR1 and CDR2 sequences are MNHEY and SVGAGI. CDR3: CASSLHNEQFF. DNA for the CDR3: TGTGCCAGCAGCCTCCACAATGAGCAGTTCTTC.

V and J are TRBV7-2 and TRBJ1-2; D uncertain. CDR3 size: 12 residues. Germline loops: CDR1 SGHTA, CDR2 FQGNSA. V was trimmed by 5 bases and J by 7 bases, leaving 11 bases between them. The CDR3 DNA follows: TGTGCCAGCAGCGTCGACATATCTGGCTACACCTTC. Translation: CASSVDISGYTF.

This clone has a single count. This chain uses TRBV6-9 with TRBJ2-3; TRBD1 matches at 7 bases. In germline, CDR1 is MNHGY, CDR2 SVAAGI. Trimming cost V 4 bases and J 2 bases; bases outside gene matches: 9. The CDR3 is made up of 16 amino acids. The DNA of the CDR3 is TGTGCCAGCAGTTTTTCTATGACAGGGACCACAGATACGCAGTATTTT. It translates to CASSFSMTGTTDTQYF.

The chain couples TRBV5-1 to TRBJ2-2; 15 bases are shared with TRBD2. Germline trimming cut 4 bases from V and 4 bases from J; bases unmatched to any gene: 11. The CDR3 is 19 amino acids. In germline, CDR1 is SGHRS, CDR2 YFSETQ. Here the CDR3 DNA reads TGCGCCAGCAGCGGGGGACTAGCGGGAGGTGAAGGGAGCACCGGGGAGCTGTTTTTT. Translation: CASSGGLAGGEGSTGELFF.

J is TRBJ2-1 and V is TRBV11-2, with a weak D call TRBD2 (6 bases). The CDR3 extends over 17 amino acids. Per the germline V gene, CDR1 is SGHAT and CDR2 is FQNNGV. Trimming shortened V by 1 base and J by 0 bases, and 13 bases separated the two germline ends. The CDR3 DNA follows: TGTGCCAGCAGCTTAGGGGCGGCGGGGAGCTCCTACAATGAGCAGTTCTTC. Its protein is CASSLGAAGSSYNEQFF.

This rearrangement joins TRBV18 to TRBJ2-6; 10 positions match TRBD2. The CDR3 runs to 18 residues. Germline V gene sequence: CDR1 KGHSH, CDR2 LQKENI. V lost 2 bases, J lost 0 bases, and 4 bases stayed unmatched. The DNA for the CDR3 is TGTGCCAGCTCACCAGTTCCTAGCGGGAGCTCTGGGGCCAACGTCCTGACTTTC. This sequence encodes CASSPVPSGSSGANVLTF.

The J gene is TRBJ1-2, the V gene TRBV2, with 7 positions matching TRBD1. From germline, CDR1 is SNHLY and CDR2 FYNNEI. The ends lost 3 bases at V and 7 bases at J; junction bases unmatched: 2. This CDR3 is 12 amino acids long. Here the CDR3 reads CASSETGSGYTF. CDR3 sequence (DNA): TGTGCCAGCAGTGAGACAGGGAGTGGCTACACCTTC.

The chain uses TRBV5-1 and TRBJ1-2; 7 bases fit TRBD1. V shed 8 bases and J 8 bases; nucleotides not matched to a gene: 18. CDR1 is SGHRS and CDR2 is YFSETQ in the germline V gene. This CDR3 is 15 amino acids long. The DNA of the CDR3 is TGCGCCAGTGCGAAATCCGGGACAGACACAGCGGGCTACACCTTC. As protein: CASAKSGTDTAGYTF.

The CDR3 sequence is CASRPTGDQPQHF. The CDR3 DNA reads TGCGCCAGCAGACCGACAGGGGACCAGCCCCAGCATTTT. The chain joins TRBV10-2 to TRBJ1-5; 8 nucleotides match TRBD1. Germline V gene data show CDR1 as WSHSY and CDR2 as SAAADI. V was clipped by 6 bases and J by 7 bases; unmatched bases: 5. This CDR3 has 13 amino acids.

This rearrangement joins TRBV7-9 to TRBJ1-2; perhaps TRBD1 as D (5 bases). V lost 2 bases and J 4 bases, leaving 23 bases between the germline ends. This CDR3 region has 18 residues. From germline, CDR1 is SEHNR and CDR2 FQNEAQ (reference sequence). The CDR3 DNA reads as TGTGCCAGCAGCTTAATTCCGGGACCACGAGGCTATACCTATGGCTACACCTTC. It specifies CASSLIPGPRGYTYGYTF.

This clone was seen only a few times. CDR3 sequence reads: CASSGNSYEQYF. The CDR3 DNA reads TGTGCCAGCAGCGGGAACTCCTACGAGCAGTACTTC. V gene TRBV6-2 or TRBV6-3 combines with J gene TRBJ2-7; possibly TRBD2 for D (5 bases). The germline V gene has CDR1 MNHEY and CDR2 SVGEGT. Trimming left V 6 bases short and J 0 bases short, with 6 bases between. The CDR3 sequence is 12 residues long.

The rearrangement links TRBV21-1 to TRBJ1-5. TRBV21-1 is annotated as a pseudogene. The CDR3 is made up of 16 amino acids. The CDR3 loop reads CATPGATLYSNQPQHF. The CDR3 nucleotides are TGTGCCACTCCCGGGGCCACCCTCTATAGCAATCAGCCCCAGCATTTT.

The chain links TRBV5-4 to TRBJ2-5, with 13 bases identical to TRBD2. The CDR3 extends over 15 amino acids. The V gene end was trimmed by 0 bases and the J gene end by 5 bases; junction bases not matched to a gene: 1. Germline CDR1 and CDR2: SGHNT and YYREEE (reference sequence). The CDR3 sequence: CASSLELAGGETQYF. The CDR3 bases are TGTGCCAGCAGCTTGGAACTAGCGGGAGGGGAGACCCAGTACTTC.

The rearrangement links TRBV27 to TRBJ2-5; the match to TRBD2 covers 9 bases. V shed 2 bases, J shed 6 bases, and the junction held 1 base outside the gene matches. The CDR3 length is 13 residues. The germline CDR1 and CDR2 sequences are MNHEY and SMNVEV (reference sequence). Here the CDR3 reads CASSLGTSQTQYF. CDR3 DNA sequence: TGTGCCAGCAGTTTAGGGACTAGCCAGACCCAGTACTTC.

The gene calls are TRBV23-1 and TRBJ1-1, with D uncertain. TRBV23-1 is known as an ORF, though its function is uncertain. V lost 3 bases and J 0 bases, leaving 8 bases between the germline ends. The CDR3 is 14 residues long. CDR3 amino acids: CASSQTPLNTEAFF. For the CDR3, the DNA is TGCGCCAGCAGTCAGACTCCCCTGAACACTGAAGCTTTCTTT.

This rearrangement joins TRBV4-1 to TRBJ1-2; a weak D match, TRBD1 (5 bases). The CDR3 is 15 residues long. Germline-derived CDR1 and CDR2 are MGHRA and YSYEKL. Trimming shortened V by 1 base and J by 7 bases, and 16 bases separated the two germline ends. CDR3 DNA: TGCGCCAGCAGCCAAGTCGGTCAGGGCCGCACTGGCTACACCTTC. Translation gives CASSQVGQGRTGYTF.

The CDR3 sequence is CASSDGQAASYNEQFF. The CDR3 DNA reads TGCGCCAGCAGCGACGGACAGGCCGCATCCTACAATGAGCAGTTCTTC. V is TRBV5-1 and J is TRBJ2-1; 7 bases match TRBD1. The CDR3 sequence is 16 residues long. The germline gives CDR1 SGHRS, CDR2 YFSETQ. The trim removed 4 bases at V and 1 base at J, leaving 8 bases unmatched.

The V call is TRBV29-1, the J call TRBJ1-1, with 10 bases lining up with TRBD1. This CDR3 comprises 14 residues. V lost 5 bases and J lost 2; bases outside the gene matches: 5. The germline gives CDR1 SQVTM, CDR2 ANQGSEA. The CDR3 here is CSVRTGGGNTEAFF. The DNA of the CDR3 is TGCAGCGTTCGGACAGGGGGTGGAAACACTGAAGCTTTCTTT.

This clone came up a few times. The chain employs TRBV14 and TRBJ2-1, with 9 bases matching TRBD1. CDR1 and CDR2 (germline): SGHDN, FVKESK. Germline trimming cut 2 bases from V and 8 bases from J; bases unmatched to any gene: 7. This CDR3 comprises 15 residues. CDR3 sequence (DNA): TGTGCCAGCAGCCAACCGGGACAGGGTTACCATGAGCAGTTCTTC. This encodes CASSQPGQGYHEQFF. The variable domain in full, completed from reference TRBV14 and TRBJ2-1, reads EAGVTQFPSHSVIEKGQTVTLRCDPISGHDNLYWYRRVMGKEIKFLLHFVKESKQDESGMPNNRFLAERTGGTYSTLKVQPAELEDSGVYFCASSQPGQGYHEQFFGPGTRLTVL.